Given below is one TCR beta chain in context. What it recognizes is unknown. Primers: 60 Vbeta forward and 13 Jbeta reverse. The table came from immunoSEQ multiplex PCR; TCRdb's copy has only in-frame clones and leaves some out. The repertoire holds about 110,000 clones, with about 85% as singletons. These data originate in a study of cytomegalovirus exposure and HLA in healthy donors. At the level of the study: A preliminary data release comprised roughly 80 million unique TCRs obtained from HLA-typed donors. Ancestry clustering placed around 81% of roughly 410 genotyped donors in the Caucasian-associated cluster. Study findings and constraints: Highly shared sequence variants in one cluster were likely a sequencing artifact. The presence/absence work took it that sequencing depth was about the same across donors.

The material sequenced was PBMCs. The receptor was derived from a man aged 25 to 45 in good health and CMV-seronegative.

The CDR3 region is CASTPGLAGGEQYF. As DNA, the CDR3 is TGTGCCAGCACCCCGGGACTAGCGGGGGGCGAGCAGTACTTC. This rearrangement joins TRBV9 to TRBJ2-7, with TRBD2 identical over 15 bases. The CDR3 has 14 residues. Germline V CDR1 and CDR2: SGDLS, YYNGEE. Germline trimming cut 6 bases from V and 6 bases from J; bases unmatched to any gene: 4. The complete variable domain, with remaining parts taken from reference TRBV9 and TRBJ2-7, reads DSGVTQTPKHLITATGQRVTLRCSPRSGDLSVYWYQQSLDQGLQFLIQYYNGEERAKGNILERFSAQQFPDLHSELNLSSLELGDSALYFCASTPGLAGGEQYFGPGTRLTVT.